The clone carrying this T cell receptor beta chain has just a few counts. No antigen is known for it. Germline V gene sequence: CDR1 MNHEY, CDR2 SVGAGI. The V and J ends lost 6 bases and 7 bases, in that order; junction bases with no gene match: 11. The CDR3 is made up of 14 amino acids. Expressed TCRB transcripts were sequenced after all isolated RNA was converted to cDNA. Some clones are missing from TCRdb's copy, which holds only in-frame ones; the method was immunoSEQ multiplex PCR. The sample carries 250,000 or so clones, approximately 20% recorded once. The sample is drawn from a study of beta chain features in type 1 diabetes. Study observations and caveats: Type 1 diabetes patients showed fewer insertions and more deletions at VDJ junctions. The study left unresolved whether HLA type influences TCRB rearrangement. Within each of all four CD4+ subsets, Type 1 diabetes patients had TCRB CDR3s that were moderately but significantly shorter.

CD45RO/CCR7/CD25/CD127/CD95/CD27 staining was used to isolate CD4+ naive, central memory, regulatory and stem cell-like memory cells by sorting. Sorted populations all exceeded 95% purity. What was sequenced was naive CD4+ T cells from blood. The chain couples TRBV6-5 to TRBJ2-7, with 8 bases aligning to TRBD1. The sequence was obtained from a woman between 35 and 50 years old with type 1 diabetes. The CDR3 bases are TGTGCCAGCAGGAGACAGGGGCCCCTTGGGGAGCAGTACTTC. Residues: CASRRQGPLGEQYF.